This T cell receptor beta chain was identified during a study of metastatic and nonmetastatic thyroid tumors. Study background: Repertoire comparison spanned blood and tumor or nodule tissue of malignant and benign thyroid patients.

By proportion, this clone is medium-sized. The target antigen is unknown. Each patient came to thyroid surgery without any prior treatment (of any kind). Findings and limits, study-wide: It was reported that TCR beta diversity was significantly higher in malignant thyroid tumors than benign nodules, in blood and tumor.

TCRdb re-called clones from the PCR reads using MiXCR. The repertoire holds about 16,000 clones, with 20% to 25% as singletons. Sequenced material: tumor tissue. The TCR originated in a female donor with papillary thyroid cancer or a benign thyroid nodule (not recorded which). Some clones in this sample may be carry-over from other donors' samples.

CDR3 bases: TGTGCCAGCAGCCCCTCAGGGGTTAATAACAACGAGCAGTACTTC. It is translated as CASSPSGVNNNEQYF. The chain has TRBV11-2 and TRBJ2-7; TRBD1 might be the D (6 bases). The CDR3 has 15 residues. Germline V CDR1 and CDR2: SGHAT, FQNNGV. The V gene lost 5 bases and the J gene lost 5 bases, with 19 bases spanning the gap.